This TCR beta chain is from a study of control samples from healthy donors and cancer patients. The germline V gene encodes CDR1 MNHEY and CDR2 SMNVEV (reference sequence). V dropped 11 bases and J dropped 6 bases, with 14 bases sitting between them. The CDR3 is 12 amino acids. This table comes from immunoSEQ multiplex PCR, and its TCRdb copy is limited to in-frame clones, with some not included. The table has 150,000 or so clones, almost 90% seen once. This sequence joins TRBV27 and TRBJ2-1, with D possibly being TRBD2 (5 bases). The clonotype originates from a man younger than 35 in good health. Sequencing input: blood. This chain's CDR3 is CASFARGNEQFF. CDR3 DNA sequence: TGTGCCTCCTTCGCCCGGGGCAATGAGCAGTTCTTC.